The rows below give T cell receptor beta chains drawn from one sample of a study of T cells in Graves' hyperthyroidism and ophthalmopathy. MiXCR, applied by TCRdb to the multiplex PCR reads, yields one record per CDR3 protein. The sample lists some 300,000 distinct CDR3 sequences, 15% to 20% seen once, with roughly 40% in the top ten. The sequencing sample was made of blood. Receptors originate from a man aged 45 to 65 with Graves' ophthalmopathy. Each CDR3 is given with its conserved first and last residue. The D gene is left open where the match is weak. Clone size, where shown, is once, few, many, or a class for clones that have expanded.

j_gene	v_gene	d_gene	abundance	len	CDR3nt	CDR3aa
TRBJ2-2	TRBV20-1	TRBD1	many	15	TGCAGTGCCTTACATGGACAGGGGGCGGCCGGGGAGCTGTTTTTT	CSALHGQGAAGELFF
TRBJ1-2	TRBV7-9	-	few	15	TGTGCCAGCAGCTTTGGGGGGGCGCCTAACTATGGCTACACCTTC	CASSFGGAPNYGYTF
TRBJ2-5	TRBV28	TRBD2	many	16	TGTGCCAGCAGCCAGGGACTAGCGGGTTTGGGAGAGACCCAGTACTTC	CASSQGLAGLGETQYF
TRBJ1-5	TRBV5-1	-	-	15	TGCGCCAGCAGCTTGGAGGGGTTCCGCAATCAGCCCCAGCATTTT	CASSLEGFRNQPQHF
TRBJ1-2	TRBV11-2	-	many	16	TGTGCCAGCAGCTTCCCCCTTGACTTCTCAAACTATGGCTACACCTTC	CASSFPLDFSNYGYTF
TRBJ1-4	TRBV7-9	-	-	13	TGTGCCAGCAGCGCTACAACTAATGAAAAACTGTTTTTT	CASSATTNEKLFF
TRBJ2-3	TRBV5-1	TRBD1	many	15	TGCGCCAGCAGCTCCTACGGACAGGGGCTAGATACGCAGTATTTT	CASSSYGQGLDTQYF
TRBJ2-2	TRBV28	-	few	14	TGTGCCAGCAGTTACTCGGACCTCACCGGGGAGCTGTTTTTT	CASSYSDLTGELFF
TRBJ2-1	TRBV5-4	-	many	13	TGTGCCAGCAGCACGGGACTGGAGAATGAGCAGTTCTTC	CASSTGLENEQFF
TRBJ1-6	TRBV6-1	-	-	15	TGTGCCAGCAGTGAATCACAGCCCCCACTGTCGACCCTCCACTTT	CASSESQPPLSTLHF
TRBJ2-7	TRBV6-1	-	-	11	TGTGCCAGCGCACACTCCTACGAGCAGTACTTC	CASAHSYEQYF
TRBJ1-2	TRBV11-2	-	many	14	TGTGCCAGCAGACCCATAACAGGGTACGGTGGCTACACCTTC	CASRPITGYGGYTF
TRBJ2-7	TRBV6-5	-	few	14	TGTGCCAGCAGTTACAGACGGGGTTCCTACGAGCAGTACTTC	CASSYRRGSYEQYF
TRBJ1-2	TRBV20-1	TRBD1	many	11	TGCAGTGGGGGGACAGAGTATGGCTACACCTTC	CSGGTEYGYTF
TRBJ1-1	TRBV10-1	-	few	14	TGCGCCAGCAGTCAGGGTACCCTGAACACTGAAGCTTTCTTT	CASSQGTLNTEAFF
TRBJ2-7	TRBV28	TRBD2	many	16	TGTGCCAGCAGTACCGCCGGGACTAGCGGGATATACGAGCAGTACTTC	CASSTAGTSGIYEQYF
TRBJ1-2	TRBV19	-	few	14	TGTGCCAGTAGTATTGTCAAGGAGTTCTGGGGCTACACCTTC	CASSIVKEFWGYTF
TRBJ2-1	TRBV6-9	TRBD1	-	13	TGTGCCAGCAGTTCCGGACAGGGGGGTGAGCAGTTCTTC	CASSSGQGGEQFF
TRBJ2-1	TRBV6-2/TRBV6-3	-	-	13	TGTGCCAGCACCCACCCTATAAAGAATGAGCAGTTCTTC	CASTHPIKNEQFF
TRBJ2-1	TRBV6-1	TRBD2	-	16	TGTGCCAGCAGCGCCCGGGCGGGAGGGCCTTTTGGGGAGCAGTTCTTC	CASSARAGGPFGEQFF
TRBJ1-5	TRBV5-1	TRBD1	many	14	TGCGCCAGCAGCCCGGGACAGGGGGGCCAGCCCCAGCATTTT	CASSPGQGGQPQHF
TRBJ2-1	TRBV11-2	-	-	13	TGTGCCAGCAGCTTAGGCAGTAACAATGAGCAGTTCTTC	CASSLGSNNEQFF
TRBJ2-3	TRBV7-3	-	many	14	TGTGCCAGCAGCTCGGGCAGGAGCACAGATACGCAGTATTTT	CASSSGRSTDTQYF
TRBJ2-1	TRBV12-3/TRBV12-4	-	many	17	TGTGCCAGCATATTAGGTTCCCAGCTCCCCCGCTACAATGAGCAGTTCTTC	CASILGSQLPRYNEQFF
TRBJ2-1	TRBV3-1	-	-	17	TGTGCCAGCAGCCAAGTGGTGGGAGGATCCTCCTACAATGAGCAGTTCTTC	CASSQVVGGSSYNEQFF
TRBJ2-6	TRBV9	-	-	17	TGTGCCAGCAGCGTAGGGCAGGGGAGGTCTGGGGCCAACGTCCTGACTTTC	CASSVGQGRSGANVLTF
TRBJ2-5	TRBV5-1	-	few	16	TGCGCCAGCAGCTTGATGTCAGGCAGGGGATACGAGACCCAGTACTTC	CASSLMSGRGYETQYF
TRBJ2-5	TRBV24-1	TRBD2	-	16	TGTGCCACCAGTGATTTAGGTAGCGGGAGTCAAGAGACCCAGTACTTC	CATSDLGSGSQETQYF
TRBJ2-1	TRBV5-1	TRBD2	many	15	TGCGCCAGCAGCCGGGGGGGTCAAACCGGGAATGAGCAGTTCTTC	CASSRGGQTGNEQFF
TRBJ2-3	TRBV7-9	-	-	11	TGTGCCAGCAGGGCCCAAGATACGCAGTATTTT	CASRAQDTQYF
TRBJ1-5	TRBV28	-	-	12	TGTGCCAGCAGTTTTCAGGGGCTGCCCCAGCATTTT	CASSFQGLPQHF
TRBJ2-1	TRBV30	-	-	14	TGTGCCTGGAGTGTACAAGGCGGATACAATGAGCAGTTCTTC	CAWSVQGGYNEQFF
TRBJ1-2	TRBV20-1	TRBD1	-	14	TGCAGTGCTAGTAGGGACAGGGAGAGGTATGGCTACACCTTC	CSASRDRERYGYTF
TRBJ2-3	TRBV20-1	-	many	11	TGCAGTGCTAGCGCCCTAGATACGCAGTATTTT	CSASALDTQYF
TRBJ2-7	TRBV7-8	TRBD2	many	14	TGTGCCAGCAGTGGACTAGCGGGATCCTACGAGCAGTACTTC	CASSGLAGSYEQYF
TRBJ1-2	TRBV28	TRBD1	few	15	TGTGCCAGCAGTATCAGACAGGGGAGTAGCCGTGGCTACACCTTC	CASSIRQGSSRGYTF
TRBJ2-5	TRBV12-3/TRBV12-4	-	-	13	TGTGCCAGCAGTTTCGGACAGAGCCAGACCCAGTACTTC	CASSFGQSQTQYF
TRBJ1-5	TRBV27	-	-	13	TGTGCCAACAGTTCGAGGGGGGATCAGCCCCAGCATTTT	CANSSRGDQPQHF
TRBJ2-7	TRBV28	TRBD2	-	15	TGTGCCAGCAGTTTATTACCTAGCGGAGTATACGAGCAGTACTTC	CASSLLPSGVYEQYF
TRBJ1-5	TRBV18	-	many	13	TGTGCCAGCTCAGGGACACCTGATCAGCCCCAGCATTTT	CASSGTPDQPQHF
TRBJ1-5	TRBV20-1	-	few	15	TGCAGTGCCAAGGCAGGTTCCCTTAGCAATCAGCCCCAGCATTTT	CSAKAGSLSNQPQHF
TRBJ1-4	TRBV27	TRBD1	many	15	TGTGCCAGCAGTTTTAGACAGGGGGCTAATGAAAAACTGTTTTTT	CASSFRQGANEKLFF